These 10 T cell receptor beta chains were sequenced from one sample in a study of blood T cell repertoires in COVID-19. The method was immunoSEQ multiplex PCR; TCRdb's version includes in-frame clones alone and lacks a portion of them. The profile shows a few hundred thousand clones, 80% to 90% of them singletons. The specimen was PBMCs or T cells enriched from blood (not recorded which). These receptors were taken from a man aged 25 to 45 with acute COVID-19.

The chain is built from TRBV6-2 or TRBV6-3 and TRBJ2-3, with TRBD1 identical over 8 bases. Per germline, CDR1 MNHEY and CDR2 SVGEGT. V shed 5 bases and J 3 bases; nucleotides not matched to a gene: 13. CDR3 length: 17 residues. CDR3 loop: CASSKHPEDRVTDTQYF. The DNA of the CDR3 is TGTGCCAGCAGTAAACATCCCGAGGACAGGGTAACAGATACGCAGTATTTT.

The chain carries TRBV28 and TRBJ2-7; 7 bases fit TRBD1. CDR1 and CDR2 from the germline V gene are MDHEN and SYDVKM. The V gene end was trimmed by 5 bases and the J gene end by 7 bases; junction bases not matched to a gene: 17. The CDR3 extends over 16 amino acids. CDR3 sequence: CASSPLPSGTAAEQYV. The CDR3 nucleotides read TGTGCCAGCAGTCCCTTGCCCTCCGGGACAGCAGCTGAGCAGTACGTC.

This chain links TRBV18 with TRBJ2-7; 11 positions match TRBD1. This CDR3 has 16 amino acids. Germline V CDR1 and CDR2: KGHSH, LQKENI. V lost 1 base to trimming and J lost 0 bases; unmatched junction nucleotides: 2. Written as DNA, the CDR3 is TGTGCCAGCTCACCACAAGGGACAGGGGGCTCCTACGAGCAGTACGTC. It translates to CASSPQGTGGSYEQYV.

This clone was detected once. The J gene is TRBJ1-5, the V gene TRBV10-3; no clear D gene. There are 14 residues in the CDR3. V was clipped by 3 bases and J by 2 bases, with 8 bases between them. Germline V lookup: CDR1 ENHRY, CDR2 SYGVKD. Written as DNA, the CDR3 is TGTGCCATCAGTGACGGTACGCGCAATCAGCCCCAGCATTTT. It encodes CAISDGTRNQPQHF.

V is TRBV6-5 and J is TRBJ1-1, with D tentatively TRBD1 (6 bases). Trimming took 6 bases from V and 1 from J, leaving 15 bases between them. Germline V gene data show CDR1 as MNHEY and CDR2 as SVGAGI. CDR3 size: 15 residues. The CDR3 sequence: CASRITGTGNTEAFF. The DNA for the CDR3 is TGTGCCAGCAGGATAACAGGGACGGGGAACACTGAAGCTTTCTTT.

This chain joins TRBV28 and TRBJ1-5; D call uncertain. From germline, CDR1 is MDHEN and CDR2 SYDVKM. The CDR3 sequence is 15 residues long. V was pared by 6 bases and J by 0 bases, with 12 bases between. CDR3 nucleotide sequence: TGTGCCAGCAGCTCCACGGTGTATAGCAATCAGCCCCAGCATTTT. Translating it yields CASSSTVYSNQPQHF.

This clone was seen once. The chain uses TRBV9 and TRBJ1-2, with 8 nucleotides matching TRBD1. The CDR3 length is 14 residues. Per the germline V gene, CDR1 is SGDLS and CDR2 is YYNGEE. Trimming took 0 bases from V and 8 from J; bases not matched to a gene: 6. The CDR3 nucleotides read TGTGCCAGCAGCGTAGCTACGTCAGGGGGCGGCTACACCTTC. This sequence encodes CASSVATSGGGYTF. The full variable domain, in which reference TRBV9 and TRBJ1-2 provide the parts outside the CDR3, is DSGVTQTPKHLITATGQRVTLRCSPRSGDLSVYWYQQSLDQGLQFLIQYYNGEERAKGNILERFSAQQFPDLHSELNLSSLELGDSALYFCASSVATSGGGYTFGSGTRLTVV.

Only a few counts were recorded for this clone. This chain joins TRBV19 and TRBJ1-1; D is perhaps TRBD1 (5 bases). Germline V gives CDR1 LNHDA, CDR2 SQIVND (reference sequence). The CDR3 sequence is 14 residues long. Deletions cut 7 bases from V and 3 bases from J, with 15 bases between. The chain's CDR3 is CASIGPGGYTEAFF. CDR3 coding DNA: TGTGCCAGTATTGGGCCGGGGGGGTACACTGAAGCTTTCTTT. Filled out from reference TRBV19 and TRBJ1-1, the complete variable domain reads DGGITQSPKYLFRKEGQNVTLSCEQNLNHDAMYWYRQDPGQGLRLIYYSQIVNDFQKGDIAEGYSVSREKKESFPLTVTSAQKNPTAFYLCASIGPGGYTEAFFGQGTRLTVV.

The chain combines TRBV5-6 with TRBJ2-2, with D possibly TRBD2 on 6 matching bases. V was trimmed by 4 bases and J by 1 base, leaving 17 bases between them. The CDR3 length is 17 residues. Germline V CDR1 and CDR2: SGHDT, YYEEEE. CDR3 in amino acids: CASSPRISGENTGELFF. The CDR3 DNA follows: TGTGCCAGCAGCCCCAGGATTTCGGGGGAGAACACCGGGGAGCTGTTTTTT.

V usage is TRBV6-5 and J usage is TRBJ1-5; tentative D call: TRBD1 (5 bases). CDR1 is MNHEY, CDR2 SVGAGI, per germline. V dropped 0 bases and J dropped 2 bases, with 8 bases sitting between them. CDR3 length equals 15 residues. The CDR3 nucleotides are TGTGCCAGCAGTTACTCCGGACAACGCAATCAGCCCCAGCATTTT. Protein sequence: CASSYSGQRNQPQHF.